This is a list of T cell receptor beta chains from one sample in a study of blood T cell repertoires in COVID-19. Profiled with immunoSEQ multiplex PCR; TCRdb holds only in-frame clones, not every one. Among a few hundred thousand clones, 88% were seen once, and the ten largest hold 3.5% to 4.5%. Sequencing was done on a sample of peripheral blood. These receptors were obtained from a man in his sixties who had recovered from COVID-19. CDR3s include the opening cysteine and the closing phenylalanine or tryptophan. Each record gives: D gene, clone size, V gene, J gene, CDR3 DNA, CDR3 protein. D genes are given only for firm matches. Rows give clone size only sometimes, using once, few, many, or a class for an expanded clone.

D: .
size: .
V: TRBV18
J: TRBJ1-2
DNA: TGTGCCAGCTCACCACGCCTCACCCCAACAGGGCGACTAAGCAATGGCTACACCTTC
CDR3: CASSPRLTPTGRLSNGYTF

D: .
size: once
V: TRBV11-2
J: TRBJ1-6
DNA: TGTGCCAGCAGCCAGACAGGCCCTCAAGCTAGTTTCTATAATTCACCCCTCCACTTT
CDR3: CASSQTGPQASFYNSPLHF

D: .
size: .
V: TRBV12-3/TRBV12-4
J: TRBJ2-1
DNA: TGTGCCAGCCGCGGGATGGTGGTCAATGAGCAGTTCTTC
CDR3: CASRGMVVNEQFF

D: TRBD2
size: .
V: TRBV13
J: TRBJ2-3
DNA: TGTGCCAGCAGCCCGCGGACTAGCGGGGGCACAGATACGCAGTATTTT
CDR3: CASSPRTSGGTDTQYF

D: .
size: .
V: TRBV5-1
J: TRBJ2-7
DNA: TGCGCCAGCAGCTCTAGCTCCTACGAGCAGTACTTC
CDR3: CASSSSSYEQYF

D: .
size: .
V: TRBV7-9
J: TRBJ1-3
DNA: TGTGCCAGCAGAGCGGGGTCTGGAAACACCATATATTTT
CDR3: CASRAGSGNTIYF

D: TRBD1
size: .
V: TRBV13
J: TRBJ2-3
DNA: TGTGCCAGCAGCTTCGGCAGGGGGCATTATACGCAGTATTTT
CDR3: CASSFGRGHYTQYF

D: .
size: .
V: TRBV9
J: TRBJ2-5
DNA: TGTGCCAGCAGCGAACACGGAGGGTGGGAGACCCAGTACTTC
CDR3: CASSEHGGWETQYF

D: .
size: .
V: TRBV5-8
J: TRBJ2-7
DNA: TGTGCCAGCAGCTTGGACAGGGCGAACGAGCAGTACTTC
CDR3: CASSLDRANEQYF

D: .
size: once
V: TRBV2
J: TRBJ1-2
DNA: TGTGCCAGCAGTGATTTTGAGGGGGACTATGGCTACACCTTC
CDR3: CASSDFEGDYGYTF

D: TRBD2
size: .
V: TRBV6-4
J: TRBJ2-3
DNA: TGTGCCAGCAGTGTGGGGAGCGGGGGAACAGATACGCAGTATTTT
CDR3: CASSVGSGGTDTQYF

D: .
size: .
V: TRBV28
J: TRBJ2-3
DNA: TGTGCCAGCAGTTTTGGGGAGACCCCGTCCACAGATACGCAGTATTTT
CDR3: CASSFGETPSTDTQYF

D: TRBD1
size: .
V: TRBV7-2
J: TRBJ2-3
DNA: TGTGCCAGCAGCTTACAGGGGGCCCTGGCGCAGTATTTT
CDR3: CASSLQGALAQYF

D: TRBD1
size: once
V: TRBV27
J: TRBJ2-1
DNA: TGTGCCAGCAGTTTATTAACAGGGGCATGGTTCTTC
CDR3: CASSLLTGAWFF

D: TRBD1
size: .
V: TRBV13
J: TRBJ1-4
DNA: TGTGCCAGCAGCTTAGGGGGACAGACGGAGAGAGAAAAACTGTTTTTT
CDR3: CASSLGGQTEREKLFF

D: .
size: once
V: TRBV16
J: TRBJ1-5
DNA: TGTGCCAGCAGCCTTCTCTCACTGACCCGGGTCGCTCAGCCCCAGCATTTT
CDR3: CASSLLSLTRVAQPQHF

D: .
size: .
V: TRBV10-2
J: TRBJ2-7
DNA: TGCGCCAGCAGTGATCAGGGTAACTACGAGCAGTACTTC
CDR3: CASSDQGNYEQYF

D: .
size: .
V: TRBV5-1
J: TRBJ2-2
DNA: TGCGCCAGCAGCATACTTAGCGGCGCGAACACCGGGGAGCTGTTTTTT
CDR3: CASSILSGANTGELFF

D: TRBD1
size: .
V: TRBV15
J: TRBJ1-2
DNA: TGTGCCACCAGCAGAGACCGACAGGGGGCTTTAGACTATGGCTACACCTTC
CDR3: CATSRDRQGALDYGYTF

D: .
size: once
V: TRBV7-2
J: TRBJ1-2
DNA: TGTGCCAGCAGCTTAGGAGCGGGGGGGACGGTCTGTGGCTACGCCTTC
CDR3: CASSLGAGGTVCGYAF

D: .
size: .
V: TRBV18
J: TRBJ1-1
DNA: TGTGCCAGCTCACTCCAACAGGGTACGGTACGGGCTGAAGCTTTCTTT
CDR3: CASSLQQGTVRAEAFF

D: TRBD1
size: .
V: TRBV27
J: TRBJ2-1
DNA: TGTGCCAGCAGTTTATCCTCCGGGACAGGGATAGATTACAGCTCCTACAATGAGCAGTTCTTC
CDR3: CASSLSSGTGIDYSSYNEQFF

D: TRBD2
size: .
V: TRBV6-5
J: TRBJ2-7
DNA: TGTGCCAGCAGTCCTTTAGCGGGGGTCAGCTACGAGCAGTACTTC
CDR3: CASSPLAGVSYEQYF

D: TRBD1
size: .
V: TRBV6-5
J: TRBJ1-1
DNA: TGTGCCAGCAGGGATCACAGGGGTGGAAGCACTGAAGCTTTCTTT
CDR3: CASRDHRGGSTEAFF